These T cell receptor beta chains were read from a single sample in a study of cytomegalovirus exposure and HLA in healthy donors. Here immunoSEQ multiplex PCR was the method, and the copy in TCRdb shows in-frame clones only, minus some. Here the sample spans roughly 110,000 clones, roughly 73% being singletons. The sequenced sample consisted of PBMCs. The source of these receptors is a man aged 30 to 45 in good health and CMV-seronegative. Each CDR3 is given without its conserved first and last residue. D genes are given only for firm matches.

v_call	j_call	d_call	cdr3_aa
TRBV29-1	TRBJ2-7	.	SVGMGGSYEQY
TRBV30	TRBJ1-2	.	AWSGGVSYGYT
TRBV10-3	TRBJ2-2	.	AISESGGTGELF
TRBV7-8	TRBJ2-5	TRBD2	ASSPWAGGLQETQY
TRBV6-4	TRBJ2-1	.	ASPKGGSSYNEQF
TRBV28	TRBJ1-5	.	ASEGPNSNQPQH
TRBV9	TRBJ2-7	TRBD2	ASSVEAGGGAEQY
TRBV10-2	TRBJ2-1	TRBD2	ASRSTTSGRIDEQF
TRBV18	TRBJ2-5	.	ASSPRQGRQETQY
TRBV5-6	TRBJ2-7	TRBD1	ASSLGQGPYEQY
TRBV19	TRBJ2-3	TRBD2	ASSVTSGGSDTQY
TRBV7-9	TRBJ2-3	.	ASSERTDTQY
TRBV6-5	TRBJ1-1	TRBD1	ASRKPTGGNTEAF
TRBV7-9	TRBJ2-1	TRBD2	ASSPRTSGANEQF
TRBV4-2	TRBJ2-5	TRBD2	ASSPRGGLAGRSQETQY
TRBV6-1	TRBJ1-2	.	ASTSANYGYT
TRBV29-1	TRBJ2-5	TRBD1	SVEGQQGERETQY
TRBV10-3	TRBJ1-1	.	AISGTLSTEAF
TRBV5-5	TRBJ2-2	.	ASRRPVTGELF
TRBV10-3	TRBJ2-5	TRBD2	ATGLAEEETQY
TRBV9	TRBJ2-2	.	ASSVETGSNTGELF
TRBV2	.	.	ASSEGGRASYEQY
TRBV7-8	TRBJ1-1	.	ASSLVDNTEAF
TRBV30	TRBJ1-1	TRBD1	AWSGGTGG
TRBV7-9	TRBJ2-3	.	ASSLEGTGADTQY
TRBV9	TRBJ2-7	.	ASSVFDTGDEQY
TRBV4-1	TRBJ1-6	TRBD1	ASSQESKGARPLH
TRBV9	TRBJ2-2	.	ASSRTGNTGELF
TRBV30	TRBJ1-2	TRBD1	AWSVRDRGDYGYT
TRBV2	TRBJ1-5	TRBD1	ASSLGTGGLDQPQH
TRBV5-6	TRBJ2-1	TRBD1	ASSLYPQGAHHNEQF
TRBV18	TRBJ1-1	.	ASSPGQGNTEAF
TRBV7-3	TRBJ2-1	TRBD2	ASSPRTSGTLYNEQF
TRBV15	TRBJ2-3	.	ATSREGRSTDTQY
TRBV2	TRBJ2-7	TRBD2	ASSGQGLAGSYEQY
TRBV4-1	TRBJ2-3	.	ASSPKSGGASKDTQY
TRBV28	TRBJ2-4	TRBD1	ASSPLGQGAKNIQY
TRBV6-6	TRBJ2-7	TRBD2	ASSPPSSGSQRWY
TRBV7-3	TRBJ2-3	.	ASSFSPSTDTQY
TRBV27	TRBJ1-1	.	ASSLYSGFTEAF